The 21 T cell receptor beta chains presented below share a single source sample, sequenced in a study of T cell repertoires in cytomegalovirus infection (dated by TCRdb to about 2019). For these TCRs, the target antigens are not known. Sequencing was performed on an Illumina HiSeq 1500. TCRdb ran its own pipeline on the public reads, namely fastp trimming at Q25 and MiXCR clone calling, and kept in-frame beta chains. Identical CDR3 protein sequences are pooled into one entry, listed with their most common genes and DNA. The sample data list tens of thousands of distinct CDR3 sequences, and approximately 22% of these were observed just once. Jointly, the top ten make up 79% of the sample. The sequencing input was PBMCs, sequenced either directly or after in vitro stimulation (not recorded which). These receptors were obtained from a human donor in good health (CMV status not recorded). Some clones in this sample may be carry-over from other donors' samples.

This chain joins TRBV19 and TRBJ2-5, with a possible D match to TRBD2 (5 bases). The CDR3 has 15 residues. Germline V gene lookup returns CDR1 LNHDA and CDR2 SQIVND (reference sequence). The germline V and J ends were trimmed by 3 bases and 0 bases, with 11 bases remaining between them. This chain's CDR3 is CASSMGGLYQETQYF. Here the CDR3 DNA reads TGTGCCAGTAGTATGGGCGGACTCTACCAAGAGACCCAGTACTTC.

V usage is TRBV2 and J usage is TRBJ1-2; possibly TRBD1 for D (5 bases). Per germline, CDR1 SNHLY and CDR2 FYNNEI. The CDR3 extends over 13 amino acids. V gave up 7 bases and J gave up 4 bases, with 13 bases separating them. The CDR3 loop reads CASTRGGTYGYTF. CDR3 sequence (DNA): TGTGCCAGCACCCGGGGGGGGACCTATGGCTACACCTTC.

In this sample, this clonotype turned up many times. The CDR3 sequence: CASSESRHVFTQQGWYHTPYEQYF. The CDR3 bases are TGTGCCAGCAGTGAATCACGGCACGTCTTTACACAACAGGGGTGGTACCATACCCCCTACGAGCAGTACTTC. The chain recombines TRBV6-1 with TRBJ2-7, with 7 nucleotides matching TRBD1. CDR1 is MNHNS, CDR2 SASEGT, per germline. This CDR3 region has 24 residues. The J segment lost 2 bases and the V segment lost 2 bases, leaving 33 bases of the junction unmatched.

There are a few counts of this clonotype. The chain carries TRBV7-9 and TRBJ1-6; TRBD1 is a possible D gene (5 bases). CDR3 length: 14 amino acids. Trimming pared 5 bases from V and 7 bases from J, leaving 12 bases between. Germline V CDR1 and CDR2: SEHNR, FQNEAQ (reference sequence). The CDR3 region is CASSPMGGNSPLHF. The CDR3 nucleotides read TGTGCCAGCAGCCCTATGGGGGGAAATTCACCCCTCCACTTT.

This clonotype was counted ten times or more. The V and J genes are TRBV4-1 and TRBJ1-2; no clear D gene. The CDR3 is made up of 15 amino acids. Germline CDR1 MGHRA, CDR2 YSYEKL. Deletions cut 1 base from V and 4 bases from J, with 13 bases between. Written as DNA, the CDR3 is TGCGCCAGCAGCCAAGTTGTGCCTCCCGTCTATGGCTACACCTTC. This gives the protein CASSQVVPPVYGYTF.

This clonotype turned up a few times. CDR3: CASSFRARTYGYTF. CDR3 sequence (DNA): TGTGCCAGCAGTTTCCGGGCACGCACCTATGGCTACACCTTC. The rearrangement links TRBV12-3 or TRBV12-4 to TRBJ1-2; D remains ambiguous. Trimming removed 3 bases from V and 4 bases from J, with 12 bases in between. This CDR3 region has 14 residues.

The chain uses TRBV10-3 and TRBJ2-5; tentative D call: TRBD1 (5 bases). There are 14 residues in the CDR3. Trimming cost V 2 bases and J 4 bases, with 11 bases left between them. Germline loops: CDR1 ENHRY, CDR2 SYGVKD. CDR3 amino acids: CAISEQGARETQYF. The DNA for the CDR3 is TGTGCCATCAGTGAGCAGGGCGCGAGAGAGACCCAGTACTTC.

For this clonotype: A much larger clonotype is one base distant, so this may be a read error. This chain joins TRBV11-1 and TRBJ2-7; 7 bases map to TRBD1. The V segment lost 2 bases and the J segment 5 bases; nucleotides outside the gene matches: 0. The germline V gene encodes CDR1 SGHAT and CDR2 FQDESV (reference sequence). The CDR3 contains 12 residues. The CDR3 here is CASSLTGDEQYF. The CDR3 DNA sequence: TGTGCCAGCAGCTTAACAGGGGACGAGCAGTACTTC. Full variable domain (remainder filled in from reference TRBV11-1 and TRBJ2-7): EAEVAQSPRYKITEKSQAVAFWCDPISGHATLYWYRQILGQGPELLVQFQDESVVDDSQLPKDRFSAERLKGVDSTLKIQPAELGDSAMYLCASSLTGDEQYFGPGTRLTVT.

This clonotype was recorded many times. The rearrangement links TRBV5-4 to TRBJ2-6, with 9 bases fitting TRBD1. Losses at the gene ends were 4 bases for V and 1 base for J; bases not matched to a gene: 12. The CDR3 totals 19 residues. Germline V gene sequence: CDR1 SGHNT, CDR2 YYREEE (reference sequence). This CDR3 reads CASSAGGTGGGSGANVLTF. The CDR3 DNA reads as TGTGCCAGCAGCGCTGGCGGTACAGGGGGCGGATCTGGGGCCAACGTCCTGACTTTC.

The V call is TRBV29-1, the J call TRBJ1-5, with 11 nucleotides matching TRBD1. V shed 6 bases, J shed 6 bases, and the junction held 7 bases outside the gene matches. Germline V gene sequence: CDR1 SQVTM, CDR2 ANQGSEA. The CDR3 totals 14 residues. The CDR3 sequence is CSVKTGTGGQPQHF. In DNA form, the CDR3 reads TGCAGCGTCAAGACCGGGACAGGGGGTCAGCCCCAGCATTTT.

The chain recombines TRBV5-4 with TRBJ2-5, with a tentative D call TRBD2 (5 bases). Germline CDR1 is SGHNT and CDR2 is YYREEE (reference sequence). This CDR3 is built from 13 residues. The ends were cut back, 4 bases at V and 2 bases at J, with 9 bases in the middle. Here the CDR3 reads CASSPREQETQYF. The CDR3 DNA is TGTGCCAGCAGCCCCCGGGAACAAGAGACCCAGTACTTC.

This clonotype has just a few counts. This rearrangement joins TRBV14 to TRBJ2-7; 14 bases agree with TRBD2. The CDR3 totals 16 residues. V lost 4 bases, J lost 8 bases, and 10 bases stayed unmatched. Germline loops: CDR1 SGHDN, CDR2 FVKESK. CDR3 nucleotides: TGTGCCAGCAGCCGACACGGACTAGCGGGAGGACCGCAGCAGTACTTC. It translates to CASSRHGLAGGPQQYF.

V gene TRBV7-2 combines with J gene TRBJ1-2; D gene unclear. This CDR3 has 15 amino acids. The V gene lost 2 bases and the J gene lost 6 bases, with 16 bases spanning the gap. The germline gives CDR1 SGHTA, CDR2 FQGNSA. The CDR3 bases are TGTGCCAGCAGCTTATTTTTCTCCACCCAGGATGGCTACACCTTC. Protein: CASSLFFSTQDGYTF. Based on the CDR3 plus reference TRBV7-2 and TRBJ1-2, the full variable domain is GAGVSQSPSNKVTEKGKDVELRCDPISGHTALYWYRQSLGQGLEFLIYFQGNSAPDKSGLPSDRFSAERTGGSVSTLTIQRTQQEDSAVYLCASSLFFSTQDGYTFGSGTRLTVV.

This chain links TRBV6-2 or TRBV6-3 with TRBJ2-1, with 12 nucleotides matching TRBD2. V dropped 1 base and J dropped 12; count of bases not matched to a gene: 7. The CDR3 runs to 15 residues. Per germline, CDR1 MNHEY and CDR2 SVGEGT. DNA for the CDR3: TGTGCCAGCAGTTACTTGGCGACTAGCGGGAGTCCGCAGTTCTTC. Its translation is CASSYLATSGSPQFF.

The chain joins TRBV7-6 to TRBJ1-6; weak D call: TRBD1 (5 bases). The germline CDR1 and CDR2 sequences are SGHVS and FNYEAQ. The CDR3 is made up of 15 amino acids. V was shortened by 2 bases and J by 9 bases, with 14 bases between the two germline ends. The CDR3 DNA is TGTGCCAGCAGCTTACCCGACGGGGGTGGTTCACCCCTCCACTTT. It specifies CASSLPDGGGSPLHF.

The chain uses TRBV4-1 and TRBJ2-3, with a possible D match to TRBD1 (6 bases). With 1 base removed from V and 1 base from J, the gap between germline ends came to 12 bases. CDR1 is MGHRA, CDR2 YSYEKL, per germline. The length of the CDR3 is 16 residues. The CDR3 is CASSQADAGGTDTQYF. The CDR3 DNA follows: TGCGCCAGCAGCCAAGCAGATGCAGGGGGCACAGATACGCAGTATTTT.

Ten or more counts support this clonotype. V usage is TRBV7-2 and J usage is TRBJ2-5, with 12 bases identical to TRBD1. V trimming: 5 bases; J trimming: 5 bases; junction bases outside the gene matches: 0. The CDR3 is made up of 13 amino acids. Germline V gene sequence: CDR1 SGHTA, CDR2 FQGNSA. Here the CDR3 DNA reads TGTGCCAGCAGCGGGACAGGGGGCGAGACCCAGTACTTC. Residues: CASSGTGGETQYF.

The gene calls are TRBV19 and TRBJ1-1; 8 bases are shared with TRBD1. CDR1 is LNHDA, CDR2 SQIVND, per germline (reference sequence). V shed 6 bases and J 1 base; nucleotides not matched to a gene: 4. The CDR3 runs 14 residues. The CDR3 here is CASRWTGQNTEAFF. In DNA form, the CDR3 reads TGTGCCAGTAGATGGACAGGGCAGAACACTGAAGCTTTCTTT.

The rearrangement links TRBV27 to TRBJ2-7; TRBD2 matches 14 bases. Trimming took 4 bases from V and 4 from J; bases not matched to a gene: 9. Germline values: CDR1 MNHEY, CDR2 SMNVEV (reference sequence). CDR3 length equals 17 residues. The CDR3 here is CASSSGLAGALGYEQYV. CDR3 nucleotides: TGTGCCAGCAGTTCGGGACTAGCGGGAGCCTTAGGGTACGAGCAGTACGTC.

This clonotype was recorded many times. This sequence joins TRBV11-3 and TRBJ2-1; a possible D gene is TRBD2 (6 bases). The CDR3 totals 18 residues. V lost 2 bases and J lost 6, with 23 bases in between. Per germline, CDR1 SGHNT and CDR2 YENEEA. Here the CDR3 DNA reads TGTGCCAGCAGCTTAAGGCAGGGCGGGACCGTGGCCCTCAATGAGCAGTTCTTC. It specifies CASSLRQGGTVALNEQFF.

This clonotype was found many times. The V call is TRBV7-2, the J call TRBJ2-5; D might be TRBD2 (5 bases). Between the trimmed V and J ends, which lost 1 base and 5 bases, there was a span of 17 bases. Germline V CDR1 and CDR2: SGHTA, FQGNSA. The CDR3 extends over 16 amino acids. CDR3 nucleotides: TGTGCCAGCAGCTTAGTTGGCAGGACTCCCGAGGAGACCCAGTACTTC. Its translation is CASSLVGRTPEETQYF.